The clone carrying this T cell receptor beta chain was detected a few times. Antigen: not known. TCRdb's copy holds only in-frame clones and misses some; the assay was immunoSEQ multiplex PCR. Of about 2.4 million clones in the sample, approximately 94% were seen once. Trimming at V came to 2 bases and at J to 6 bases, leaving 5 bases not matched to a gene. This CDR3 contains 15 residues. The V gene's germline CDR1 is MNHEY and CDR2 SMNVEV (reference sequence). These data are taken from a study of shared clonotypes between healthy human individuals. The study, taken as a whole, reports: Represented diversity, genetic and exposure-history alike, was limited by few donors.

This sequence was found in a man aged 18 to 35 in good health. The V and J genes are TRBV27 and TRBJ2-3; 10 positions match TRBD1. Sequencing was performed on naive CD4+ T cells sorted from blood. The subset is: CD45RA+ positively selected. CDR3 sequence: CASSLGQGVRDTQYF. In nucleotides, the CDR3 is TGTGCCAGCAGTTTAGGACAGGGGGTTCGGGATACGCAGTATTTT.